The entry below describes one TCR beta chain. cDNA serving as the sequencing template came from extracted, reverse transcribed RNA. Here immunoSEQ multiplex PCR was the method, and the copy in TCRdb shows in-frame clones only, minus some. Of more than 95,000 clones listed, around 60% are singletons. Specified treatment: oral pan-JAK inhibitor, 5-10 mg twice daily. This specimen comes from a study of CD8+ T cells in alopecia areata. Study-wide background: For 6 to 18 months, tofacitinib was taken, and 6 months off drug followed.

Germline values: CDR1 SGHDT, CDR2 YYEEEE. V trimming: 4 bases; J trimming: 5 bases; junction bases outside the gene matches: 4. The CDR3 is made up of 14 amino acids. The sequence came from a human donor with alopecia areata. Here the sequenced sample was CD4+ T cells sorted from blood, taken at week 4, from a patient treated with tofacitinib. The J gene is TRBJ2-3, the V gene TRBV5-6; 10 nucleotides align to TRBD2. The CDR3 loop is CASSTRTSGDTQYF. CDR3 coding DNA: TGTGCCAGCAGCACAAGGACTAGCGGAGATACGCAGTATTTT.